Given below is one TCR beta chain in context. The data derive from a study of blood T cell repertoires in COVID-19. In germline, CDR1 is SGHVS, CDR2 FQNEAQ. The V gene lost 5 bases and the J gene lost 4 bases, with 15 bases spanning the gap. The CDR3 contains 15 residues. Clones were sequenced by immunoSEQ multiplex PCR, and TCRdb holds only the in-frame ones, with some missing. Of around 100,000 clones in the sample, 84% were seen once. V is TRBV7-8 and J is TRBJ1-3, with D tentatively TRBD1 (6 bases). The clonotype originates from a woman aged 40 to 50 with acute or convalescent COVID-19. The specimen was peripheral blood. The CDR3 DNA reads TGTGCCAGCAGCGTCAATACAGGGTCAGGAAACACCATATATTTT. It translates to CASSVNTGSGNTIYF. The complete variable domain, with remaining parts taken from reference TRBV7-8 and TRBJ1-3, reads GAGVSQSPRYKVAKRGQDVALRCDPISGHVSLFWYQQALGQGPEFLTYFQNEAQLDKSGLPSDRFFAERPEGSVSTLKIQRTQQEDSAVYLCASSVNTGSGNTIYFGEGSWLTVV.